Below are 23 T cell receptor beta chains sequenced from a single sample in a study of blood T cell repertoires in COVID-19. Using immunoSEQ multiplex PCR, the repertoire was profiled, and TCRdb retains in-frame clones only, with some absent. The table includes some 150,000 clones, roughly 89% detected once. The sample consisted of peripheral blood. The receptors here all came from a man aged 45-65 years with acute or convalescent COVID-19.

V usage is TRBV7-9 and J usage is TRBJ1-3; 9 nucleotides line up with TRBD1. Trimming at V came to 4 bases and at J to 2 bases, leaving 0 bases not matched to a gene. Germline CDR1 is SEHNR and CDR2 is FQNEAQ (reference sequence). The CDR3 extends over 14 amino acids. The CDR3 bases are TGTGCCAGCAGCTGGACAGGGGCTGGAAACACCATATATTTT. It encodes CASSWTGAGNTIYF.

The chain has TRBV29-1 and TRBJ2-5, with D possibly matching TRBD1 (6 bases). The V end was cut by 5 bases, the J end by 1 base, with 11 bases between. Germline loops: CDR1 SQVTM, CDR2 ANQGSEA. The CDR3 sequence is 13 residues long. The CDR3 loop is CSVLGQLQETQYF. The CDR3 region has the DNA TGCAGCGTTCTCGGACAGCTCCAAGAGACCCAGTACTTC.

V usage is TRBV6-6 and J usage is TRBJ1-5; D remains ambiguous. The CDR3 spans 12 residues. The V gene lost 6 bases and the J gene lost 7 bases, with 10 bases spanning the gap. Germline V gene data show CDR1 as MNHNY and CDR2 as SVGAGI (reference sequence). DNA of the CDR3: TGTGCCAGCAGCTTAGACACCCAGCCCCAGCATTTT. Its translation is CASSLDTQPQHF.

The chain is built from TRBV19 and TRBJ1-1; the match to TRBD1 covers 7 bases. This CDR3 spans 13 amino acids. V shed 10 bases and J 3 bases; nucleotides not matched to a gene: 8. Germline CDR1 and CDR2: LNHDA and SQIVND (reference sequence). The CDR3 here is CATRQGSHTEAFF. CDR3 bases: TGTGCCACCCGACAGGGTTCGCACACTGAAGCTTTCTTT. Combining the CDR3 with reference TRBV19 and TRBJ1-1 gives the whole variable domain DGGITQSPKYLFRKEGQNVTLSCEQNLNHDAMYWYRQDPGQGLRLIYYSQIVNDFQKGDIAEGYSVSREKKESFPLTVTSAQKNPTAFYLCATRQGSHTEAFFGQGTRLTVV.

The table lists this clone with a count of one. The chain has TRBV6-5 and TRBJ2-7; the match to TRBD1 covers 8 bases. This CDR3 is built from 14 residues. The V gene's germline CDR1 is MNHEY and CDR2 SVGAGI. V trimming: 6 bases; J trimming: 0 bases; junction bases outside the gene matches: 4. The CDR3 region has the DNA TGTGCCAGCAGCTTAGGACAGGGCTCCTACGAGCAGTACGTC. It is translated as CASSLGQGSYEQYV.

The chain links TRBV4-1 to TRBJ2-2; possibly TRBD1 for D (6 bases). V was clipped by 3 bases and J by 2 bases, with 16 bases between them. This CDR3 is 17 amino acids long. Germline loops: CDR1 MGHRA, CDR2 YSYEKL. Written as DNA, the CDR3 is TGCGCCAGCAGCCATGTTGACAGGCCCTTTAACACCGGGGAGCTGTTTTTT. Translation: CASSHVDRPFNTGELFF.

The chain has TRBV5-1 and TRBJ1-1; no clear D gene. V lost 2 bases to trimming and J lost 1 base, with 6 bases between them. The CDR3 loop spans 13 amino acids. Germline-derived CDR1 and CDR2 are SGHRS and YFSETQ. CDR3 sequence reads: CASSFSGNTEAFF. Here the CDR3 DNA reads TGCGCCAGCAGCTTTTCGGGGAACACTGAAGCTTTCTTT.

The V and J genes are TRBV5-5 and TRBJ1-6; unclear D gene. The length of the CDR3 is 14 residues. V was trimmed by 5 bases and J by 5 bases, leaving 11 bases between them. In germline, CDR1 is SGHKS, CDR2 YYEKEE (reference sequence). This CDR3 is CASRLRADNSPLHF. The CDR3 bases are TGTGCCAGCAGGCTGCGGGCCGATAATTCACCCCTCCACTTT.

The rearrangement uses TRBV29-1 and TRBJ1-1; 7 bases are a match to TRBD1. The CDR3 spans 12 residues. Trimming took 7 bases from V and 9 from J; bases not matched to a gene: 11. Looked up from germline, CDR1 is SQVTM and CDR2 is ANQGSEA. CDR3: CSARGDGTQAFF. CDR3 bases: TGCAGCGCCAGGGGGGACGGTACACAAGCTTTCTTT.

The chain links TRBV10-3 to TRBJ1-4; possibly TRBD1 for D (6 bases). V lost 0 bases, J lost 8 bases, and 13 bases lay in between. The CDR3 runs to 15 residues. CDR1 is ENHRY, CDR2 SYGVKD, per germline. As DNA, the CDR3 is TGTGCCATCAGTGAGTCGCAGGGGCAAGGAGAAAAACTGTTTTTT. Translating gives CAISESQGQGEKLFF.

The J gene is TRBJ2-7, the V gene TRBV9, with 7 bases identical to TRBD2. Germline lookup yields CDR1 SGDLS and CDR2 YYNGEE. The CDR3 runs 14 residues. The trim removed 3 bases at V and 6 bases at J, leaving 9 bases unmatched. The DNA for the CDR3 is TGTGCCAGCAGCGCACTCACTGGGGGGGGCGAGCAGTACTTC. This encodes CASSALTGGGEQYF.

CDR3 protein: CASSLNGEREQFF. CDR3 nucleotides: TGTGCCAGCAGCTTAAATGGGGAGCGCGAGCAGTTCTTC. The chain couples TRBV7-3 to TRBJ2-1; a possible D gene is TRBD2 (5 bases). Germline-derived CDR1 and CDR2 are SGHTA and FQGTGA. Trimming left V 1 base short and J 10 bases short, with 11 bases between. CDR3 length: 13 residues.

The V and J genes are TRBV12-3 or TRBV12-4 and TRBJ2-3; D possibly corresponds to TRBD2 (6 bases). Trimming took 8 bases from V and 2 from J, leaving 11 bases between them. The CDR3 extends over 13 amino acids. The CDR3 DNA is TGTGCCAGCTCGGGAGACTCCACAGATACGCAGTATTTT. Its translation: CASSGDSTDTQYF.

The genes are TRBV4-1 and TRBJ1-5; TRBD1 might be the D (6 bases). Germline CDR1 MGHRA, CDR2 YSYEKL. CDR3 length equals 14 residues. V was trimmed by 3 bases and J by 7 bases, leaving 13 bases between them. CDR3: CASSHHLQGQPQHF. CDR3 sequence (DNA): TGCGCCAGCAGCCACCACTTACAGGGACAGCCCCAGCATTTT.

The CDR3 here is CATSRDKTSGRASGANVLTF. The CDR3 bases are TGTGCCACCAGCAGAGATAAGACTAGCGGGAGGGCTTCTGGGGCCAACGTCCTGACTTTC. The rearrangement links TRBV15 to TRBJ2-6; 14 nucleotides match TRBD2. The CDR3 has 20 amino acids. The ends lost 0 bases at V and 1 base at J; junction bases unmatched: 5. Germline lookup yields CDR1 LNHNV and CDR2 YYDKDF (reference sequence).

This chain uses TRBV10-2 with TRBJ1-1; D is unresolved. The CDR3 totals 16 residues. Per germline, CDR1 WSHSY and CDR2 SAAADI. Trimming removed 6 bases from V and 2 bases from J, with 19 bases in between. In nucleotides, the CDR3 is TGCGCCAGCAGGAATCCTTCTCCTTCCCTAAACACTGAAGCTTTCTTT. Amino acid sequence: CASRNPSPSLNTEAFF.

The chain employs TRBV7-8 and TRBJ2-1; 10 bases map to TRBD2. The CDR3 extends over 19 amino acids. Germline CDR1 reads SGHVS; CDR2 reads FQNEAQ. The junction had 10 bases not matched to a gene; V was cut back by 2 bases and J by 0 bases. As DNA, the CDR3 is TGTGCCAGCAGCTTATCACTAGCGGGAATGATAGACTCCTACAATGAGCAGTTCTTC. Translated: CASSLSLAGMIDSYNEQFF.

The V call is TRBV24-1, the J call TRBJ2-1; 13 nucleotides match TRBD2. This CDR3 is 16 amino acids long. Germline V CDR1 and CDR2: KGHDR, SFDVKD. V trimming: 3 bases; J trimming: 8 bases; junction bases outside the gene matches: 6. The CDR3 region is CATSDMGLAGRYEQFF. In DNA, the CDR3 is TGTGCCACCAGTGATATGGGACTAGCGGGAAGGTATGAGCAGTTCTTC.

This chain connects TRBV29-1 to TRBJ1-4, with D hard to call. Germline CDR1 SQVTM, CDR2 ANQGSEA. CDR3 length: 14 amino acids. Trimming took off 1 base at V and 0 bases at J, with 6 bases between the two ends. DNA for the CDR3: TGCAGCGTTGAAGGGAGTTCAACTAATGAAAAACTGTTTTTT. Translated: CSVEGSSTNEKLFF. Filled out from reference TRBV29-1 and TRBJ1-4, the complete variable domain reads SAVISQKPSRDICQRGTSLTIQCQVDSQVTMMFWYRQQPGQSLTLIATANQGSEATYESGFVIDKFPISRPNLTFSTLTVSNMSPEDSSIYLCSVEGSSTNEKLFFGSGTQLSVL.

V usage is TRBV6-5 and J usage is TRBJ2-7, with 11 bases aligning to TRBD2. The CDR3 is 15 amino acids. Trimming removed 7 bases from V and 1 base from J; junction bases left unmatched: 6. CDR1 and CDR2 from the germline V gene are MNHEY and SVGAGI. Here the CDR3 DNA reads TGTGCCAGCACGATCACTAGCGGGGGATCCTACGAGCAGTACGTC. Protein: CASTITSGGSYEQYV.

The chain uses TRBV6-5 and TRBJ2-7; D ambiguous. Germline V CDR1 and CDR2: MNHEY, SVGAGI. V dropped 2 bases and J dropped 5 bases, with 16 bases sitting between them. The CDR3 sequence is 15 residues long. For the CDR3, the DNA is TGTGCCAGCAGTTACATGAAGTTTGAGATCCACGAGCAGTACGTC. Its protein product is CASSYMKFEIHEQYV.

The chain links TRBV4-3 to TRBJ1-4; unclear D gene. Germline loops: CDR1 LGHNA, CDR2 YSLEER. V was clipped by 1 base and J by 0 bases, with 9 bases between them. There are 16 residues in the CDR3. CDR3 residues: CASSQGLISTNEKLFF. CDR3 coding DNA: TGCGCCAGCAGCCAAGGACTGATTTCAACTAATGAAAAACTGTTTTTT.

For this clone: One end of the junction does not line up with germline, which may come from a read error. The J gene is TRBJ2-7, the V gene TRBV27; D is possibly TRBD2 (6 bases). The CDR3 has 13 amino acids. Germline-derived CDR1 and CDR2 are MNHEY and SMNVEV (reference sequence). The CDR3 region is CASSRRDSNEQYF. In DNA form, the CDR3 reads TGTGCCAGCAGTCGCCGGGACTCCAACGAGCAGTACTTC.